Shown below are 21 T cell receptor beta chains from a single sample sequenced in a study of T cell responses to AZD1222 COVID-19 vaccine. Some clones are missing from TCRdb's copy, which holds only in-frame ones; the method was immunoSEQ multiplex PCR. This table holds 90,000 to 120,000 clones, about 89% found once. The source was peripheral blood, collected 28 days after the second AZD1222 dose. The receptors originated from an adult who received the AZD1222 COVID-19 vaccine.

V and J are TRBV7-2 and TRBJ1-1, with D perhaps matching TRBD1 (6 bases). V shed 1 base and J shed 1 base, with 10 bases lying between them. Germline CDR1 and CDR2: SGHTA and FQGNSA. CDR3 size: 15 residues. The DNA for the CDR3 is TGTGCCAGCAGCTTAGGGACAGCCCCGAACACTGAAGCTTTCTTT. It encodes CASSLGTAPNTEAFF.

This sequence joins TRBV9 and TRBJ2-1; possible D gene TRBD2, 5 bases. In germline, CDR1 is SGDLS, CDR2 YYNGEE. The ends were cut back, 0 bases at V and 3 bases at J, with 10 bases in the middle. The CDR3 loop spans 15 amino acids. Here the CDR3 reads CASSVVSGHYNEQFF. The DNA for the CDR3 is TGTGCCAGCAGCGTAGTCAGCGGCCACTACAATGAGCAGTTCTTC. Variable domain in full (rest from reference TRBV9 and TRBJ2-1): DSGVTQTPKHLITATGQRVTLRCSPRSGDLSVYWYQQSLDQGLQFLIQYYNGEERAKGNILERFSAQQFPDLHSELNLSSLELGDSALYFCASSVVSGHYNEQFFGPGTRLTVL.

The chain has TRBV5-5 and TRBJ1-5; maybe TRBD1 (5 bases). Trimming took off 4 bases at V and 5 bases at J, with 13 bases between the two ends. Germline CDR1 and CDR2: SGHKS and YYEKEE (reference sequence). This CDR3 spans 14 amino acids. The chain's CDR3 is CASSAFGGDQPQHF. In DNA form, the CDR3 reads TGTGCCAGCAGCGCGTTCGGGGGAGATCAGCCCCAGCATTTT.

The rearrangement links TRBV19 to TRBJ2-5; 7 bases match TRBD1. Germline V gene sequence: CDR1 LNHDA, CDR2 SQIVND (reference sequence). The CDR3 covers 13 residues. V trimming: 5 bases; J trimming: 2 bases; junction bases outside the gene matches: 2. CDR3 sequence (DNA): TGTGCCAGTAGTTGGGGACAGCAAGAGACCCAGTACTTC. Translating it yields CASSWGQQETQYF.

The CDR3 here is CASSASRGTDTQYF. For the CDR3, the DNA is TGCGCCAGCAGCGCCTCTAGGGGCACAGATACGCAGTATTTT. The J gene is TRBJ2-3, the V gene TRBV10-1; D is uncertain. Trimming stripped 6 bases from V and 1 base from J, with 11 bases between. Germline assignment: CDR1 WNHNN and CDR2 SYGVQD (reference sequence). The CDR3 extends over 14 amino acids.

This chain joins TRBV10-3 and TRBJ1-1, with 9 positions matching TRBD1. The V gene's germline CDR1 is ENHRY and CDR2 SYGVKD. The CDR3 spans 14 residues. With 7 bases clipped from V and 1 base from J, the junction kept 4 bases outside the gene matches. CDR3: CAITSDRGNTEAFF. The CDR3 nucleotides are TGTGCCATCACCTCGGACAGGGGGAACACTGAAGCTTTCTTT.

This clone is medium-sized by share. The genes are TRBV6-2 or TRBV6-3 and TRBJ2-7, with D uncertain. The CDR3 covers 16 residues. The germline V gene encodes CDR1 MNHEY and CDR2 SVGEGT. Trimming cost V 0 bases and J 2 bases, with 14 bases left between them. CDR3 in amino acids: CASSYSRAANAYEQYF. For the CDR3, the DNA is TGTGCCAGCAGTTACTCACGGGCCGCCAACGCCTACGAGCAGTACTTC.

The V and J genes are TRBV9 and TRBJ1-2, with a tentative D call TRBD1 (5 bases). Trimming removed 6 bases at V and 4 bases at J, with 10 bases between. CDR1 SGDLS and CDR2 YYNGEE come from the germline V gene. The CDR3 is made up of 12 amino acids. The DNA for the CDR3 is TGTGCCAGCATGGGGGACGCCTATGGCTACACCTTC. Protein: CASMGDAYGYTF.

The CDR3 DNA reads TGTGCCAGCAGTTACATCGATAGCAATCAGCCCCAGCATTTT. Translation: CASSYIDSNQPQHF. J is TRBJ1-5 and V is TRBV6-2 or TRBV6-3, with D uncertain. Germline V gene data show CDR1 as MNHEY and CDR2 as SVGEGT. Trimming took off 2 bases at V and 0 bases at J, with 5 bases between the two ends. The CDR3 loop spans 14 amino acids.

V and J are TRBV28 and TRBJ1-2, with D hard to call. The CDR3 spans 15 residues. Looked up from germline, CDR1 is MDHEN and CDR2 is SYDVKM. V was trimmed by 2 bases and J by 1 base, leaving 11 bases between them. CDR3 in DNA: TGTGCCAGCAGTTTAAGGTCGGGCCGTAACTATGGCTACACCTTC. The encoded protein is CASSLRSGRNYGYTF.

V gene TRBV30 combines with J gene TRBJ1-2, with D unclear. The CDR3 spans 14 residues. Per germline, CDR1 GTSNPN and CDR2 SVGIG (reference sequence). The V gene lost 3 bases and the J gene lost 1 base, with 12 bases spanning the gap. This CDR3 is CAWRSGIFNYGYTF. In nucleotides, the CDR3 is TGTGCCTGGAGGTCGGGTATTTTTAACTATGGCTACACCTTC.

The rearrangement uses TRBV6-5 and TRBJ1-5; 8 bases fit TRBD1. After removal of 2 bases from V and 2 bases from J, the junction contained 2 bases not matched to a gene. Germline V gene data show CDR1 as MNHEY and CDR2 as SVGAGI. CDR3 length: 15 residues. CDR3 coding DNA: TGTGCCAGCAGTTACGCAGGGGGCGGCAATCAGCCCCAGCATTTT. This sequence encodes CASSYAGGGNQPQHF.

The chain recombines TRBV10-3 with TRBJ2-3; TRBD2 aligns across 9 bases. The V segment lost 3 bases and the J segment 4 bases; nucleotides outside the gene matches: 8. This CDR3 has 16 amino acids. Germline loops: CDR1 ENHRY, CDR2 SYGVKD. CDR3 in amino acids: CAISDLGTSLSDTQYF. The CDR3 nucleotides read TGTGCCATCAGTGACCTCGGGACTAGCTTATCAGATACGCAGTATTTT.

The chain employs TRBV14 and TRBJ1-2, with 7 bases fitting TRBD1. V trimming: 4 bases; J trimming: 8 bases; junction bases outside the gene matches: 10. In germline, CDR1 is SGHDN, CDR2 FVKESK. The CDR3 is 14 residues long. This CDR3 reads CASSPGTVTPGYTF. CDR3 DNA sequence: TGTGCCAGCAGCCCCGGGACAGTTACTCCCGGCTACACCTTC.

V and J are TRBV9 and TRBJ2-7, with TRBD2 matching over 11 bases. Germline assignment: CDR1 SGDLS and CDR2 YYNGEE. The CDR3 runs to 15 residues. V lost 0 bases to trimming and J lost 2 bases; unmatched junction nucleotides: 1. The CDR3 DNA reads as TGTGCCAGCAGCGTAGCTAGCGGGGGGCCCTACGAGCAGTACTTC. Translated: CASSVASGGPYEQYF.

The J gene is TRBJ1-4, the V gene TRBV5-1; 9 positions match TRBD1. From germline, CDR1 is SGHRS and CDR2 YFSETQ. The CDR3 totals 17 residues. With 1 base clipped from V and 2 bases from J, the junction kept 6 bases outside the gene matches. The CDR3 DNA follows: TGCGCCAGCAGCTTGAGGGGACAGGGCTCCACTAATGAAAAACTGTTTTTT. This encodes CASSLRGQGSTNEKLFF.

V is TRBV11-1 and J is TRBJ2-3; 7 bases agree with TRBD1. This CDR3 is 14 amino acids long. The germline V gene encodes CDR1 SGHAT and CDR2 FQDESV (reference sequence). The V and J ends lost 3 bases and 2 bases, in that order; junction bases with no gene match: 2. This CDR3 is CASSLDRSTDTQYF. In DNA, the CDR3 is TGTGCCAGCAGCTTGGACAGGTCCACAGATACGCAGTATTTT.

The rearrangement links TRBV11-2 to TRBJ2-7; D not certain. The ends were cut back, 3 bases at V and 1 base at J, with 4 bases in the middle. In germline, CDR1 is SGHAT, CDR2 FQNNGV. The CDR3 spans 12 residues. CDR3 loop: CASSFTSYEQYF. The CDR3 coding sequence is TGTGCCAGCAGCTTTACTTCCTACGAGCAGTACTTC. The full variable domain, with the rest looked up from reference TRBV11-2 and TRBJ2-7, is EAGVAQSPRYKIIEKRQSVAFWCNPISGHATLYWYQQILGQGPKLLIQFQNNGVVDDSQLPKDRFSAERLKGVDSTLKIQPAKLEDSAVYLCASSFTSYEQYFGPGTRLTVT.

Here the CDR3 reads CASSFRDETQYF. CDR3 in DNA: TGTGCCAGCAGCTTTAGGGACGAGACCCAGTACTTC. The genes are TRBV7-2 and TRBJ2-5, with D perhaps matching TRBD1 or TRBD2 (5 bases each). The V gene lost 3 bases and the J gene lost 5 bases, with 7 bases spanning the gap. The germline CDR1 and CDR2 sequences are SGHTA and FQGNSA. The CDR3 runs to 12 residues.

This chain links TRBV12-3 or TRBV12-4 with TRBJ1-5; D is unclear. The CDR3 is made up of 12 amino acids. V gave up 7 bases and J gave up 7 bases, with 11 bases separating them. CDR3 in DNA: TGTGCCAGCACCACCGGACGGCAGCCCCAGCATTTT. Its protein is CASTTGRQPQHF.

For this clone: A junction boundary mismatches the germline segment, possibly from a read error. The chain recombines TRBV12-3 or TRBV12-4 with TRBJ2-7; D ambiguous. The CDR3 consists of 13 residues. CDR3 sequence: CASSLNSIYGQYF. As DNA, the CDR3 is TGTGCCAGCAGTTTAAACAGTATTTACGGGCAGTACTTC.